This TCR beta chain emerged from a study of a mutant IDH1 vaccine in newly diagnosed glioma. Regarding time point: week 35, safety follow-up. Vaccine doses each comprised 300 ug of mutant IDH1 20-mer peptide, with topical imiquimod. As regards this clone: Its antigen is not known.

Only in-frame clones appear in the TCRdb table, and some are missing; sequencing was by immunoSEQ multiplex PCR. The table records 44,000 or so clones, approximately 80% of them present only once. The V gene lost 3 bases and the J gene lost 5 bases, with 4 bases spanning the gap. Germline V CDR1 and CDR2: DFQATT, SNEGSKA (reference sequence). This CDR3 is built from 10 residues. The V and J genes are TRBV20-1 and TRBJ2-5; D not certain. The TCR was taken from a woman aged 40 to 50 with glioma. Some clones in this sample may be carry-over from other donors' samples. The sequencing used PBMCs, collected from a glioma patient whose treatment included an IDH1 peptide vaccine. The CDR3, as DNA: TGCAGTGCTAGTATTGAGACCCAGTACTTC. Its protein is CSASIETQYF.